This T cell receptor beta chain was recorded in a study of T cells in Graves' hyperthyroidism and ophthalmopathy. Turning to the study itself: Blood from the periphery was taken at initial diagnosis, before any treatment. Study findings and constraints: In the analysis, a 13 V-J model separated ophthalmopathy from stable hyperthyroidism. The model made its ophthalmopathy prediction, and onset followed a median around 6.9 months later.

Germline values: CDR1 DFQATT, CDR2 SNEGSKA (reference sequence). This CDR3 region has 14 residues. Trimming left V 4 bases short and J 0 bases short, with 10 bases between. This clonotype showed up just a few times. Its antigen remains unknown. From RNA transcripts, TCR beta CDR3 regions were amplified. A first-round RT-PCR of the TCR CDR3 used the HTBI primer set. One entry per CDR3 protein, called by TCRdb with MiXCR from the multiplex PCR reads. The data show a few hundred thousand distinct CDR3 sequences, with roughly 13% seen just once and roughly 33% held by the top ten. Orbital computed tomography, thyroid ultrasound, serum thyroxine and TRAb, and clinical symptoms together informed the diagnoses.

This sequence originates from a woman aged 40-49 years with Graves' ophthalmopathy. The chain couples TRBV20-1 to TRBJ1-5; no definite D call. The source material was blood. Written as DNA, the CDR3 is TGCAGTGCTACCCATGGGAATAGCAATCAGCCCCAGCATTTT. Translated: CSATHGNSNQPQHF.